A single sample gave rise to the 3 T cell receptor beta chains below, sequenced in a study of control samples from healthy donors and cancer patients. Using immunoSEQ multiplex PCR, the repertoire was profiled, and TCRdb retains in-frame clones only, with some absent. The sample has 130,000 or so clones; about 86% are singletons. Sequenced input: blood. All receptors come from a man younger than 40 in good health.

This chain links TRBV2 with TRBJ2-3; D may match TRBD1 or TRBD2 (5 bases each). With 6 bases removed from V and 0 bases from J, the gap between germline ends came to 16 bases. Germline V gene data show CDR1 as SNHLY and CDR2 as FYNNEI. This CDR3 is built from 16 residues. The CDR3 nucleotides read TGTGCCAGCAGGGCCCGGGACGGCTCTAGCACAGATACGCAGTATTTT. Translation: CASRARDGSSTDTQYF. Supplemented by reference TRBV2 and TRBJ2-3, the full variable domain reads EPEVTQTPSHQVTQMGQEVILRCVPISNHLYFYWYRQILGQKVEFLVSFYNNEISEKSEIFDDQFSVERPDGSNFTLKIRSTKLEDSAMYFCASRARDGSSTDTQYFGPGTRLTVL.

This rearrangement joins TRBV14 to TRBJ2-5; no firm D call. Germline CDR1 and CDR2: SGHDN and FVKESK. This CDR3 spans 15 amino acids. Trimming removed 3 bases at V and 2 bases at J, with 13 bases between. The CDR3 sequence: CASSHRTGFQETQYF. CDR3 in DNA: TGTGCCAGCAGCCATCGAACCGGGTTTCAAGAGACCCAGTACTTC.

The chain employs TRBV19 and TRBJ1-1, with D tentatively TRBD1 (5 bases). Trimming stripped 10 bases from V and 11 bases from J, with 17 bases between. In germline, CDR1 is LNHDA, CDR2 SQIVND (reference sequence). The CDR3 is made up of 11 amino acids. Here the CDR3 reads CATIGGGEAFF. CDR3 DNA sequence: TGTGCCACTATTGGGGGTGGGGAGGCTTTCTTT. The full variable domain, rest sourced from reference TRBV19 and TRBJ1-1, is DGGITQSPKYLFRKEGQNVTLSCEQNLNHDAMYWYRQDPGQGLRLIYYSQIVNDFQKGDIAEGYSVSREKKESFPLTVTSAQKNPTAFYLCATIGGGEAFFGQGTRLTVV.